This T cell receptor (beta chain) emerged from a study of control samples from healthy donors and cancer patients. The CDR3 spans 14 residues. Germline lookup yields CDR1 LNHDA and CDR2 SQIVND (reference sequence). V shed 5 bases and J 7 bases; nucleotides not matched to a gene: 6. Profiling relied on immunoSEQ multiplex PCR, and the TCRdb table lists in-frame clones only, not all of them. The table has 120,000 to 150,000 clones, more than 85% seen once. Input material: blood. The clonotype comes from a young man in good health. The gene calls are TRBV19 and TRBJ2-1, with 9 bases aligning to TRBD1. The CDR3 bases are TGTGCCAGTAGTTTACAGGGGGCTCAAAATGAGCAGTTCTTC. Its translation is CASSLQGAQNEQFF.